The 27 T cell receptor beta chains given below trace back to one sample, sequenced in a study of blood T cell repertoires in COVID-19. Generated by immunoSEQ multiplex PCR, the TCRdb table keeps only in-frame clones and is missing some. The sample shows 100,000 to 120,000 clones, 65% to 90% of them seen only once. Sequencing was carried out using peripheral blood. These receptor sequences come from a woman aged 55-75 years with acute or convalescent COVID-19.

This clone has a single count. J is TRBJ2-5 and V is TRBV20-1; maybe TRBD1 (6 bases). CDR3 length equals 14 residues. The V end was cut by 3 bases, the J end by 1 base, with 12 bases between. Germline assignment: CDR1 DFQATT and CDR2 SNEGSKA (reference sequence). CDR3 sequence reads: CSASPWGLQETQYF. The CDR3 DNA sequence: TGCAGTGCTAGTCCCTGGGGGCTCCAAGAGACCCAGTACTTC.

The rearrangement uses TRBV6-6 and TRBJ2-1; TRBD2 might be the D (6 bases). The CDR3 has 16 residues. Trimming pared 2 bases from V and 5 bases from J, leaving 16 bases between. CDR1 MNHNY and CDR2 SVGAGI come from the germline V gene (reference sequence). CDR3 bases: TGTGCCAGCAGTTACGCATTAAGGTCTAGCGACAATGAGCAGTTCTTC. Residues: CASSYALRSSDNEQFF.

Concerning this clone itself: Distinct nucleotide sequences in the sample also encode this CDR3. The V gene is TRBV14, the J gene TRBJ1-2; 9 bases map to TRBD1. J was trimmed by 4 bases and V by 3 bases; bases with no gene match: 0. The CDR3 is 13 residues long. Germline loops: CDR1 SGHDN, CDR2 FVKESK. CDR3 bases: TGTGCCAGCAGCCAGGGACAGGGCTATGGCTACACCTTC. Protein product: CASSQGQGYGYTF.

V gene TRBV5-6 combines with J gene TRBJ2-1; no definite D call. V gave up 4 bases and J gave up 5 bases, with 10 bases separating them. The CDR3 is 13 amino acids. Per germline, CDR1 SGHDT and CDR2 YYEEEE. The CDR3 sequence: CASSLDIHNEQFF. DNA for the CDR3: TGTGCCAGCAGCCTTGACATTCACAATGAGCAGTTCTTC.

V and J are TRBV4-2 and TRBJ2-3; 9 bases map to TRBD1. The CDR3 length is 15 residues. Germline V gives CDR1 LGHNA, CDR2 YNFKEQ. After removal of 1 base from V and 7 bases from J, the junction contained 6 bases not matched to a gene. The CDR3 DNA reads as TGTGCCAGCAGCCAAGTACAGGGGGCGCTGAATACGCAGTATTTT. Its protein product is CASSQVQGALNTQYF.

The CDR3 loop reads CASSSGGTEAFF. DNA of the CDR3: TGTGCCAGCAGTTCAGGGGGCACTGAAGCTTTCTTT. J is TRBJ1-1 and V is TRBV6-5; 7 bases map to TRBD1. Trimming cost V 4 bases and J 4 bases; bases outside gene matches: 0. CDR1 and CDR2 from the germline V gene are MNHEY and SVGAGI. The CDR3 covers 12 residues.

The CDR3 bases are TGCAGCGTCCGGGACTCAGCCACCTACGAGCAGTACTTC. This gives the protein CSVRDSATYEQYF. The chain combines TRBV29-1 with TRBJ2-7, with a weak D call TRBD2 (6 bases). The CDR3 runs to 13 residues. The germline CDR1 and CDR2 sequences are SQVTM and ANQGSEA. The V gene lost 6 bases and the J gene lost 2 bases, with 14 bases spanning the gap.

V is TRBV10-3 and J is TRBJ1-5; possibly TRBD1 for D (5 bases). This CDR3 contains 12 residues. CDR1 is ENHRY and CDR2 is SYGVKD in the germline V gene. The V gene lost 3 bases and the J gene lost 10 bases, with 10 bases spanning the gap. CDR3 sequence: CAISDRDFPQHF. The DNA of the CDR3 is TGTGCCATCAGTGACAGGGACTTCCCCCAGCATTTT.

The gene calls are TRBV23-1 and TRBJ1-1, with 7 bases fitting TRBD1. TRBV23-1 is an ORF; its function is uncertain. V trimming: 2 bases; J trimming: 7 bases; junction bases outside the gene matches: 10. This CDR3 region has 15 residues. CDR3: CASSQGEGGEGEAFF. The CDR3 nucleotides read TGCGCCAGCAGTCAAGGGGAAGGGGGCGAAGGTGAAGCTTTCTTT.

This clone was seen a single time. The CDR3 is CASSTHRDRSSQETQYF. CDR3 in DNA: TGTGCCAGCAGTACCCACCGGGACAGGAGCTCCCAAGAGACCCAGTACTTC. The chain couples TRBV7-9 to TRBJ2-5; 8 bases match TRBD1. The CDR3 sequence is 17 residues long. V was clipped by 6 bases and J by 1 base; unmatched bases: 13. Germline CDR1 and CDR2: SEHNR and FQNEAQ (reference sequence).

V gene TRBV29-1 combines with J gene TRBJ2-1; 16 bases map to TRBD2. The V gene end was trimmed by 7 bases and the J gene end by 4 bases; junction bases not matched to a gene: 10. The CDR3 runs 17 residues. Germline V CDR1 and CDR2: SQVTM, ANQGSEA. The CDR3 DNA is TGCAGCGCTACTGGGACTAGCGGGGGGGCAAAATACAATGAGCAGTTCTTC. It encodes CSATGTSGGAKYNEQFF.

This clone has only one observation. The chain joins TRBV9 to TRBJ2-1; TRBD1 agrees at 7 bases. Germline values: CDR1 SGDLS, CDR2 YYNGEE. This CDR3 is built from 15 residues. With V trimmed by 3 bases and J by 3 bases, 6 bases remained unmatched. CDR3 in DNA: TGTGCCAGCAGCGCTGGGGACAGCGACTACAATGAGCAGTTCTTC. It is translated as CASSAGDSDYNEQFF.

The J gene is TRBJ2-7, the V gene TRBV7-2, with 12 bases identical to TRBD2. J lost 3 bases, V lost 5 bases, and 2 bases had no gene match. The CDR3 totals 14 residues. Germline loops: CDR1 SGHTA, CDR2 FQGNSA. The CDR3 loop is CASSQTSGSYEQYF. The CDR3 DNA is TGTGCCAGCAGCCAGACTAGCGGGAGCTACGAGCAGTACTTC.

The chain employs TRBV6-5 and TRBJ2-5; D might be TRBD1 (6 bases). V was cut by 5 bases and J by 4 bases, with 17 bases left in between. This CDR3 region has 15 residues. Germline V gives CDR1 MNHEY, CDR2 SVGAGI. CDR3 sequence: CASSRGAGDGETQYF. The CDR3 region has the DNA TGTGCCAGCAGTCGAGGGGCAGGGGACGGAGAGACCCAGTACTTC.

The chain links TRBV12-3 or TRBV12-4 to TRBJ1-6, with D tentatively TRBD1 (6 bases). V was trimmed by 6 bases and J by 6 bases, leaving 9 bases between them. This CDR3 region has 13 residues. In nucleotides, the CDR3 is TGTGCCAGCAGGGGGGCCCCTAATTCACCCCTCCACTTT. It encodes CASRGAPNSPLHF.

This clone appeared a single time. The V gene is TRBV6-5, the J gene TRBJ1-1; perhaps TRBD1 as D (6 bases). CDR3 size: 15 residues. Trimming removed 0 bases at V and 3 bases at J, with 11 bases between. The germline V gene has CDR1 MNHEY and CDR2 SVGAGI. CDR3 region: CASSYSGQWDTEAFF. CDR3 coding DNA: TGTGCCAGCAGTTACTCGGGACAATGGGACACTGAAGCTTTCTTT.

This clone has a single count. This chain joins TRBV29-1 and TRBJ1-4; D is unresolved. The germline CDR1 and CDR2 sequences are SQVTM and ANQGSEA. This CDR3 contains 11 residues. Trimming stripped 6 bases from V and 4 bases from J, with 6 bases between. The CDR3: CSVQNNEKLFF. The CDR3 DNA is TGCAGCGTACAGAATAATGAAAAACTGTTTTTT.

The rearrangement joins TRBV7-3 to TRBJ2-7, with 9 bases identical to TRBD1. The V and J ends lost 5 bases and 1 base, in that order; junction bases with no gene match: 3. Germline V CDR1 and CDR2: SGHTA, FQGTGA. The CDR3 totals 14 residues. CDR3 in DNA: TGTGCCAGCAGCGTGGACAGGGGATCCTACGAGCAGTACTTC. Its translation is CASSVDRGSYEQYF.

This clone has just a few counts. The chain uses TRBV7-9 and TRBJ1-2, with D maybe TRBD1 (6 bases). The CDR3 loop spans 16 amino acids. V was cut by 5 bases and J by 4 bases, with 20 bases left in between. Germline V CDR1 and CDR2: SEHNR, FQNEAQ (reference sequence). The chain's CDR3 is CASSDSSDRHLYGYTF. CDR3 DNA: TGTGCCAGCAGCGACTCCAGTGACAGGCACCTCTATGGCTACACCTTC.

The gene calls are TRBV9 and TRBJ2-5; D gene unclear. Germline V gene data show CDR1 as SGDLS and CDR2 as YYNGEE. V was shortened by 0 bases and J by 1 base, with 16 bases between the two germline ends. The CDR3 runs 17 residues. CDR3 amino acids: CASSVAPLAGTQETQYF. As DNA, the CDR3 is TGTGCCAGCAGCGTAGCTCCCCTGGCAGGCACCCAAGAGACCCAGTACTTC.

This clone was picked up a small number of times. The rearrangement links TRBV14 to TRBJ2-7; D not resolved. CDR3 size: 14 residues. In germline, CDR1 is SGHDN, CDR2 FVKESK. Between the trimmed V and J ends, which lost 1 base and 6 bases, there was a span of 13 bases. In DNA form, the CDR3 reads TGTGCCAGCAGCCAAGCCTTGGCGGCCTCCGAGCAGTACTTC. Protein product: CASSQALAASEQYF. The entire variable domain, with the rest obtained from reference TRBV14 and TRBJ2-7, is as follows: EAGVTQFPSHSVIEKGQTVTLRCDPISGHDNLYWYRRVMGKEIKFLLHFVKESKQDESGMPNNRFLAERTGGTYSTLKVQPAELEDSGVYFCASSQALAASEQYFGPGTRLTVT.

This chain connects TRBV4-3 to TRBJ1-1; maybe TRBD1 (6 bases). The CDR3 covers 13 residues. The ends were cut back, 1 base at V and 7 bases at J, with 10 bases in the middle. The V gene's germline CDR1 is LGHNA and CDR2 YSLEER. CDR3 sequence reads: CASSQGEGDEAFF. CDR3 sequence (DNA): TGCGCCAGCAGCCAAGGGGAGGGGGATGAAGCTTTCTTT.

In nucleotides, the CDR3 is TGTGCCAGCAGCTTAGGGGTGCTAGCGGGGCGCGATGAGCAGTTCTTC. Translated, it gives CASSLGVLAGRDEQFF. V is TRBV6-4 and J is TRBJ2-1; 9 nucleotides line up with TRBD2. J lost 8 bases, V lost 6 bases, and 14 bases had no gene match. The CDR3 contains 16 residues. Germline V lookup: CDR1 MRHNA, CDR2 SNTAGT.

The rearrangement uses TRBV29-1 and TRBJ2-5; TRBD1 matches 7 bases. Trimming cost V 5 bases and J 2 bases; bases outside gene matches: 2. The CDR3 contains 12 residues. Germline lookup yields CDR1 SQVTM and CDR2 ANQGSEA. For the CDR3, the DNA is TGCAGCGTTTCGGGACAGCAAGAGACCCAGTACTTC. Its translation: CSVSGQQETQYF.

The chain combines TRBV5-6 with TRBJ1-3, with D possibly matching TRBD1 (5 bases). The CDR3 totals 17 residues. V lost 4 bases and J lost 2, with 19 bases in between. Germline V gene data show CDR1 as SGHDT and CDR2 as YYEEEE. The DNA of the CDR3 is TGTGCCAGCAGCGCGGCGACAGCCGGAGACACTGGAAACACCATATATTTT. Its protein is CASSAATAGDTGNTIYF.

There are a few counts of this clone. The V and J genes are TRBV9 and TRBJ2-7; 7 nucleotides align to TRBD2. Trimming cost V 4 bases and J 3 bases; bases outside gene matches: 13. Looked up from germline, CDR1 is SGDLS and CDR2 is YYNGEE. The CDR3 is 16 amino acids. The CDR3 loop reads CASSSGGTGTIYEQYF. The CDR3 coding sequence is TGTGCCAGCAGCTCTGGGGGAACCGGGACTATCTACGAGCAGTACTTC. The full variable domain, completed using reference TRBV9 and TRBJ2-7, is DSGVTQTPKHLITATGQRVTLRCSPRSGDLSVYWYQQSLDQGLQFLIQYYNGEERAKGNILERFSAQQFPDLHSELNLSSLELGDSALYFCASSSGGTGTIYEQYFGPGTRLTVT.

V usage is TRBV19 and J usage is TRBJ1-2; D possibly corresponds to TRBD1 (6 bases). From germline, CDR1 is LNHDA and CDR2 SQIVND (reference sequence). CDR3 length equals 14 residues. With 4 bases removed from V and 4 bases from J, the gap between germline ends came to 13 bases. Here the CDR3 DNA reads TGTGCCAGTAGTACGCGACAGGAGTTCTATGGCTACACCTTC. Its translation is CASSTRQEFYGYTF.